This T cell receptor beta chain came from a study of CD8+ T cells in alopecia areata. In the study overall: Oral tofacitinib (5 to 10 mg twice daily) was administered to treated patients.

Trimming removed 4 bases at V and 2 bases at J, with 13 bases between. CDR1 is SGHRS and CDR2 is YFSETQ in the germline V gene. The CDR3 contains 15 residues. In each case, RNA was isolated and then reverse transcribed into cDNA as the sequencing template. The assay was immunoSEQ multiplex PCR, and TCRdb's table has in-frame clones only and misses some. The sample comprises 200,000 to 250,000 clones, 67% of which are singletons, and approximately 1.2% rests with the top ten. A remark on this clone: Its specificity is unknown.

Whole-study findings and limits: Across lesional scalp, and particularly alopecia totalis/universalis, clonality surpassed that of normal scalp.

Specimen: CD4+ T cells sorted from blood, collected at week 0. The origin of this receptor is a human donor with alopecia areata. The chain couples TRBV5-1 to TRBJ2-1; TRBD1 might be the D (6 bases). This CDR3 is CASSIGTPTYNEQFF. CDR3 in DNA: TGCGCCAGCAGCATAGGGACACCTACCTACAATGAGCAGTTCTTC. Full variable domain (rest looked up from reference TRBV5-1 and TRBJ2-1): KAGVTQTPRYLIKTRGQQVTLSCSPISGHRSVSWYQQTPGQGLQFLFEYFSETQRNKGNFPGRFSGRQFSNSRSEMNVSTLELGDSALYLCASSIGTPTYNEQFFGPGTRLTVL.